One sample yielded the 3 T cell receptor beta chains listed below, sequenced in a study of blood T cell repertoires in COVID-19. The protocol was immunoSEQ multiplex PCR, while the TCRdb copy is restricted to in-frame clones and leaves out a portion. The sample includes approximately 190,000 clones, about 86% of them seen just once. The sequencing sample was made of PBMCs or T cells enriched from blood (not recorded which). The receptor set was obtained from a woman between 40 and 50 years old in a cohort exposed to, infected with or recovered from COVID-19 (not recorded which).

This chain joins TRBV28 and TRBJ1-2, with a weak D call TRBD1 (6 bases). The germline V gene has CDR1 MDHEN and CDR2 SYDVKM. Trimming pared 5 bases from V and 4 bases from J, leaving 11 bases between. The CDR3 consists of 13 residues. Here the CDR3 DNA reads TGTGCCAGCAGTGAAGCAGGGGTCTATGGCTACACCTTC. Translated: CASSEAGVYGYTF.

The gene calls are TRBV27 and TRBJ2-7; D may be TRBD2 (6 bases). V was cut by 0 bases and J by 3 bases, with 15 bases left in between. Germline-derived CDR1 and CDR2 are MNHEY and SMNVEV (reference sequence). The CDR3 runs to 16 residues. The CDR3 is CASSLSPAGTLYEQYF. CDR3 sequence (DNA): TGTGCCAGCAGTTTATCTCCGGCGGGAACACTCTACGAGCAGTACTTC.

This clone rates as medium-sized. The V gene is TRBV13, the J gene TRBJ1-1, with TRBD1 identical over 10 bases. V shed 2 bases and J 3 bases; nucleotides not matched to a gene: 9. Germline loops: CDR1 PRHDT, CDR2 FYEKMQ (reference sequence). CDR3 length: 17 amino acids. DNA for the CDR3: TGTGCCAGCAGCTTACGGGGACAGGGGTTGAGTTACACTGAAGCTTTCTTT. This sequence encodes CASSLRGQGLSYTEAFF.